This T cell receptor beta chain emerged from a study of Graves' ophthalmopathy and Graves' hyperthyroidism. Study-level findings and limits: Ophthalmopathy progression cases were predicted by the model with 60% to 71% sensitivity and roughly 72% specificity.

A single count supports this clonotype. Its antigen is currently unknown. The germline gene is not matched at one end of the junction; a read error may be the cause. Certain patients, namely those with other autoimmune diseases, uncontrolled infections, pregnancy or lactation, were excluded. PBMCs came from roughly 9.2 ml of fresh peripheral blood. As the template, RNA transcripts were used to amplify TCR beta CDR3 regions. Second-round multiplex PCR came after first-round RT-PCR with HTBI primers. TCRdb itself ran the multiplex PCR reads through MiXCR, one entry per CDR3 protein. Of 740,000 or so distinct CDR3 sequences listed, roughly 40% were seen once; the top ten hold 44%. Per the germline V gene, CDR1 is SEHNR and CDR2 is FQNEAQ (reference sequence). The CDR3 runs to 17 residues.

Sequenced material: peripheral blood. This clonotype originated in an adult man with Graves' ophthalmopathy. V usage is TRBV7-9 and J usage is TRBJ2-7; 9 nucleotides line up with TRBD2. The CDR3 sequence is CSSSLGPRPSGAYEQYF. CDR3 bases: TGTTCCAGCAGCTTGGGTCCCAGGCCTAGCGGGGCCTACGAGCAGTACTTC. Combining the CDR3 with reference TRBV7-9 and TRBJ2-7 gives the whole variable domain DTGVSQNPRHKITKRGQNVTFRCDPISEHNRLYWYRQTLGQGPEFLTYFQNEAQLEKSRLLSDRFSAERPKGSFSTLEIQRTEQGDSAMYLCSSSLGPRPSGAYEQYFGPGTRLTVT.